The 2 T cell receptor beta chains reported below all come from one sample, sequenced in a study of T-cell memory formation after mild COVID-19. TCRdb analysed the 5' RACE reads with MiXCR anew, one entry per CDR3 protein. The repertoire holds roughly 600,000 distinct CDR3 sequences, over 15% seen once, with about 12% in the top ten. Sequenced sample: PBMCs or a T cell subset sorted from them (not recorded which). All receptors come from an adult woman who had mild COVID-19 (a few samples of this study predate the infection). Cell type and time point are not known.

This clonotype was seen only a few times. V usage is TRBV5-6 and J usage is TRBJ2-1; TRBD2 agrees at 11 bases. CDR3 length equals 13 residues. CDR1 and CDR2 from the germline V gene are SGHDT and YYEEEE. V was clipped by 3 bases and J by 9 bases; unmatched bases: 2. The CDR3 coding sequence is TGTGCCAGCAGCTGGGGGACTAGCGGTGAGCAGTTCTTC. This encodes CASSWGTSGEQFF.

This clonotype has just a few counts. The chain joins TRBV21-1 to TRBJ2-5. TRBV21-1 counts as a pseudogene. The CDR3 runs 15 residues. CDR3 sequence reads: CASSNPLGYQETQYF. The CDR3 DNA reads TGTGCCAGCAGCAACCCACTGGGGTACCAAGAGACCCAGTACTTC.